This T cell receptor beta chain was found in a study of molecular identifiers for immune sequencing clone quantification. Study outcomes and limitations: Clone sizes could be underestimated for highly expanded clones when identical TCR molecules share a barcode.

As CD8+CD4-CCR7+CD45RA+ cells, naive CD8 T cells were sorted. The V end was cut by 3 bases, the J end by 0 bases, with 15 bases between. From germline, CDR1 is MDHEN and CDR2 SYDVKM. The CDR3 consists of 16 residues. This clonotype has more than one count but fewer than ten. The antigen is not known. From the PCR reads, TCRdb called clonotypes with MiXCR, one entry per CDR3 protein. This table holds about half a million distinct CDR3 sequences, over 20% found once. Sequenced: naive CD8+ T cells from blood, with Jurkat cell RNA spiked in. Stated subset: FACS-sorted CD8+CD4-CCR7+CD45RA+ naive T cells. The receptor was derived from a human donor in good health. Some libraries in this study had Jurkat cell RNA spiked in. This rearrangement joins TRBV28 to TRBJ2-7; tentatively, D is TRBD2 (7 bases). CDR3 loop: CASSFRGAPLSYEQYF. The CDR3 region has the DNA TGTGCCAGCAGTTTTCGGGGGGCCCCCCTCTCCTACGAGCAGTACTTC. The full variable domain, with the rest looked up from reference TRBV28 and TRBJ2-7, is DVKVTQSSRYLVKRTGEKVFLECVQDMDHENMFWYRQDPGLGLRLIYFSYDVKMKEKGDIPEGYSVSREKKERFSLILESASTNQTSMYLCASSFRGAPLSYEQYFGPGTRLTVT.